This T cell receptor beta chain was observed in a study of blood T cell repertoires in COVID-19. For the study at large: COVID-19 samples from acute and convalescent phases originated in the United States, Italy and Spain. Sample material is recorded as cDNA or gDNA derived from T cells, B-cell-depleted T cells, or PBMCs.

Sequencing was performed with immunoSEQ multiplex PCR; in TCRdb, only in-frame clones are kept and a portion is missing. Of 110,000 to 150,000 clones listed, approximately 80% are singletons. This CDR3 is built from 14 residues. Germline assignment: CDR1 LGHDT and CDR2 YNNKEL (reference sequence). V gave up 8 bases and J gave up 2 bases, with 16 bases separating them. The count of this clone is one. The source of this sequence is a human donor in a cohort sampled during active COVID-19. The sample consisted of peripheral blood. The chain has TRBV3-1 (or the pseudogene TRBV3-2) and TRBJ2-7; weak D call: TRBD2 (6 bases). In DNA, the CDR3 is TGTGCCAGCCGTGCGCGGGAACATACCTACGAGCAGTACTTC. This translates into CASRAREHTYEQYF.